These T cell receptor beta chains were read from a single sample in a study of control samples from healthy donors and cancer patients. Generated by immunoSEQ multiplex PCR, the TCRdb table keeps only in-frame clones and is missing some. This sample yields 190,000 or so clones, of which 85% to 95% are seen a single time; 1.4% to 1.5% belongs to the top ten. Sequencing used blood. These TCRs come from a man younger than 35 in good health. Both conserved end residues are part of each CDR3. The D gene is left open where the match is weak. Where a row states a size, it is once, few, many or the class of an expanded clone; other rows omit it.

J gene,clone size,D gene,V gene,CDR3 DNA,CDR3 protein
TRBJ2-2,-,-,TRBV21-1,TGTGCCAGCAGCAGGGCCGGGACGTCGAAGGATGCCGGGGAGCTGTTTTTT,CASSRAGTSKDAGELFF
TRBJ2-5,-,TRBD2,TRBV7-6,TGTGCCAGCAGCTCCCGACTAGCGGGGGGGCCGGCTCTAGAGACCCAGTACTTC,CASSSRLAGGPALETQYF
TRBJ1-2,-,-,TRBV18,TGTGCCAGCTCACCAAGGACGGGCAGAGAGTTGGGCTACACCTTC,CASSPRTGRELGYTF
TRBJ2-5,-,-,TRBV5-5,TGTGCCAGCAGCTTGGTAGGCCCGTATGGGGAGACCCAGTACTTC,CASSLVGPYGETQYF
TRBJ2-2,-,TRBD2,TRBV13,TGTGCCAGCAGCTTGGGACTACCGGCCGCGGAGCTGTTTTTT,CASSLGLPAAELFF
TRBJ2-1,-,-,TRBV9,TGTGCCAGCAGCGTAGACTGGGGGATCCCCGCCTACAATGAGCAGTTCTTC,CASSVDWGIPAYNEQFF
TRBJ1-2,-,-,TRBV18,TGTGCCAGCTCACCAAGTCCAAGTAGCTATGGCTACACCTTC,CASSPSPSSYGYTF
TRBJ2-1,-,-,TRBV4-1,TGCGCCAGCAGCCAAGATGTCCGGAACAATGAGCAGTTCTTC,CASSQDVRNNEQFF
TRBJ2-3,-,-,TRBV6-2/TRBV6-3,TGTGCCAGCAGTTACGATGCCCGGAGTTCTCCAGATACGCAGTATTTT,CASSYDARSSPDTQYF
TRBJ2-1,once,-,TRBV6-6,TGTGCCACCTTTAGGACCATTGACAATGAGCAGTTCTTC,CATFRTIDNEQFF
TRBJ1-1,-,TRBD1,TRBV5-1,TGCGCCAGCAGCTTGGGACAGGGCTACTTGAACACTGAAGCTTTCTTT,CASSLGQGYLNTEAFF
TRBJ1-2,-,TRBD1,TRBV12-3/TRBV12-4,TGTGCCAGCAGCTCGACAGGGGGCTATGGCTACACCTTC,CASSSTGGYGYTF
TRBJ2-3,once,TRBD1,TRBV3-1/TRBV3-2,TGTGCCAGCAGCCAAAAAGACAGGGGGCTTAGATCAGATACGCAGTATTTT,CASSQKDRGLRSDTQYF
TRBJ2-1,-,-,TRBV3-1/TRBV3-2,TGTGCCAGCAGCCAAGTTTCGAATGAGCAGTTCTTC,CASSQVSNEQFF
TRBJ2-2,once,-,TRBV5-1,TGCGCCAGCAGCATTGGCTCCGGGAAGAACACCGGGGAGCTGTTTTTT,CASSIGSGKNTGELFF
TRBJ1-2,once,-,TRBV13,TGTGCCAGCAGCTCTCCGACGTACTATGGCTACACCTTC,CASSSPTYYGYTF
TRBJ2-1,-,TRBD2,TRBV7-9,TGTGCCAGCAGCTCCGTGACTAGCGGGGGGGCCAATGAGCAGTTCTTC,CASSSVTSGGANEQFF
TRBJ2-2,-,TRBD2,TRBV5-6,TGTGCCAGCAGCTTGGGCTCGGGGGGCACCGGGGAGCTGTTTTTT,CASSLGSGGTGELFF
TRBJ2-4,-,TRBD1,TRBV28,TGTGCCAGCAGTTTCAGACAGGGGGCAAGGAACATTCAGTACTTC,CASSFRQGARNIQYF
TRBJ2-7,-,TRBD2,TRBV5-4,TGTGCCAGCAGCCGGGGGGGCGAGCAGTACTTC,CASSRGGEQYF
TRBJ1-4,-,-,TRBV2,TGTGCCAGCAGTGGGGGGCGCGATGAAAAACTGTTTTTT,CASSGGRDEKLFF
TRBJ2-1,-,-,TRBV9,TGTGCCAGCAGTGAAAGACTCAACAGATGGGATGAGCAGTTCTTC,CASSERLNRWDEQFF
TRBJ1-2,-,-,TRBV19,TGTGCCAGTAGTCCAGGTGAAGTATCCGGCTACACCTTC,CASSPGEVSGYTF
TRBJ2-1,once,-,TRBV28,TGTGCCAGCAGTTTGGGCGCTTACAATGAGCAGTTCTTC,CASSLGAYNEQFF
TRBJ2-7,-,-,TRBV12-3/TRBV12-4,TGTGCCAGCAGTCTGAGGCAGAGGTATGAGCAGTACTTC,CASSLRQRYEQYF
TRBJ2-1,-,-,TRBV2,TGTGCCAGCAGTGGGCGCGCGACCGCCCCTAACAATGAGCAGTTCTTC,CASSGRATAPNNEQFF
TRBJ2-6,-,-,TRBV5-6,TGTGCCAGCAGTCCGTACGGAGGGACCTACTCTGGGGCCAACGTCCTGACTTTC,CASSPYGGTYSGANVLTF
TRBJ2-1,-,TRBD2,TRBV5-1,TGCGCCAGCAGCTCGGTACCCCTAGCGGGGGGTCCTAGCTCCTACAATGAGCAGTTCTTC,CASSSVPLAGGPSSYNEQFF
TRBJ2-7,-,-,TRBV5-1,TGCGCCAGCAGCTCCACCCCAGGGAACGACGAGCAGTACTTC,CASSSTPGNDEQYF
TRBJ2-2,-,-,TRBV7-3,TGTGCCAGCAGCATGGAGAACACCGGGGAGCTGTTTTTT,CASSMENTGELFF
TRBJ1-3,-,TRBD1,TRBV4-1,TGCGCCAGCAGCCAAGACGGGACAGTACGCACTGGAAACACCATATATTTT,CASSQDGTVRTGNTIYF
TRBJ1-5,-,TRBD1,TRBV7-9,TGTGCCAGCAGCCCTGATTGGACAGGACTCATCAATCAGCCCCAGCATTTT,CASSPDWTGLINQPQHF
TRBJ2-7,-,-,TRBV5-1,TGCGCCAGCAGCCTGGACTCACACACCTACGAGCAGTACTTC,CASSLDSHTYEQYF
TRBJ1-5,-,-,TRBV7-2,TGTGCCAGCAGTCTACAGGGAATAGGTCAGCCCCAGCATTTT,CASSLQGIGQPQHF
TRBJ1-1,-,-,TRBV19,TGTGCCAGTAGTACCCTCGGATCCGGGGCTGAAGCTTTCTTT,CASSTLGSGAEAFF
TRBJ1-2,-,TRBD1,TRBV29-1,TGCAGCGTTGAAAAAGGACAGGGGGTAGGTGGCTACACCTTC,CSVEKGQGVGGYTF
TRBJ2-7,-,-,TRBV13,TGTGCCAGCAGCTCCAACAAAAGGGCCTACGAGCAGTACTTC,CASSSNKRAYEQYF
TRBJ2-1,-,TRBD1,TRBV24-1,TGTGCCACCATGACAGGGGGGACCGATGAGCAGTTCTTC,CATMTGGTDEQFF
TRBJ2-7,-,TRBD1,TRBV5-5,TGTGCCAGCAGCCTCCGACAGGGGGTCTACGAGCAGTACTTC,CASSLRQGVYEQYF
TRBJ2-7,-,-,TRBV14,TGTGCCAGCAGCCCCCCCGACGCCCTCTACGAGCAGTACTTC,CASSPPDALYEQYF
TRBJ2-5,-,TRBD1,TRBV5-1,TGCGCCAGCAGCGGACCGACAGGGGTGATTGGAGAGACCCAGTACTTC,CASSGPTGVIGETQYF
TRBJ2-6,-,-,TRBV7-9,TGTGCCAGCAGAAAAGTACAGGGCGTTGGGGCCAACGTCCTGACTTTC,CASRKVQGVGANVLTF
TRBJ2-7,-,-,TRBV28,TGTGCCAGCAGAACCGGGACCCTAACCTACGAGCAGTACTTC,CASRTGTLTYEQYF
TRBJ2-2,-,TRBD1,TRBV3-1/TRBV3-2,TGTGCCAGCAGCCAAGAAGTTATGGGGACAGACTCGAACACCGGGGAGCTGTTTTTT,CASSQEVMGTDSNTGELFF
TRBJ2-5,-,TRBD1,TRBV5-6,TGTGCCAGCAGCTTTGGGACAGGGACCCCAGAGACCCAGTACTTC,CASSFGTGTPETQYF
TRBJ1-2,-,-,TRBV24-1,TGTGCCACCAGTGAAAATTCGGGACGGCGCAAGACCTTC,CATSENSGRRKTF
TRBJ2-3,-,-,TRBV5-4,TGTGCCAGCAGCTTACGACAGGGCACAGATACGCAGTATTTT,CASSLRQGTDTQYF
TRBJ2-4,once,TRBD1,TRBV6-5,TGTGCCAGCCGCCGGGACAGGGGTGGCATTCAGTACTTC,CASRRDRGGIQYF
TRBJ2-5,-,TRBD1,TRBV18,TGTGCCAGCTCACCTTACTACAGACAGGGAGAGACCCAGTACTTC,CASSPYYRQGETQYF
TRBJ2-5,-,-,TRBV11-3,TGTGCCAGCAGCTTGAACGGGCAGTACCAAGAGACCCAGTACTTC,CASSLNGQYQETQYF
TRBJ2-7,once,-,TRBV7-9,TGTGCCAGCAGCTTAGGGATCGGGGCAGACTACGAGCAGTACTTC,CASSLGIGADYEQYF